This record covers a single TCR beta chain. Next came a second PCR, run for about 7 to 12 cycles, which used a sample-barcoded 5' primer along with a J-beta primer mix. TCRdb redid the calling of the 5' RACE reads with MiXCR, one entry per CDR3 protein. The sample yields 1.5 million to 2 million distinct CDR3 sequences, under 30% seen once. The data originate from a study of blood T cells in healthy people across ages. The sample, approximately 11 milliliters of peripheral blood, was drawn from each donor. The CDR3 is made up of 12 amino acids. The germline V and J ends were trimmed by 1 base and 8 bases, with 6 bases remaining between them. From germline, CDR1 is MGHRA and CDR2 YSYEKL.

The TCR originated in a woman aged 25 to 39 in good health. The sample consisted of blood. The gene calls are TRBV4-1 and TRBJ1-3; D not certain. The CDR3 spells CASSQVADTIYF. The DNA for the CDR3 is TGCGCCAGCAGCCAAGTTGCGGACACCATATATTTT.